The 2 T cell receptor beta chains given below trace back to one sample, sequenced in a study of T cells in Graves' hyperthyroidism and ophthalmopathy. The source material, RNA transcripts, was used to amplify TCR beta CDR3 regions. The HTBI primer set drove a first-round RT-PCR of the TCR CDR3. TCRdb re-analysed the multiplex PCR reads in MiXCR, keeping a single row per CDR3 protein. Among roughly 740,000 distinct CDR3 sequences listed, approximately 16% were seen once. The sequenced material came from blood. The receptor set was obtained from a man in his late teens or twenties with Graves' hyperthyroidism.

This clonotype has a handful of counts. This chain uses TRBV2 with TRBJ1-6; a possible D gene is TRBD1 (6 bases). This CDR3 has 14 residues. V dropped 3 bases and J dropped 7 bases, with 10 bases sitting between them. Per the germline V gene, CDR1 is SNHLY and CDR2 is FYNNEI. In nucleotides, the CDR3 is TGTGCCAGCAGTGAGTGGCAGGGGAATTCACCCCTCCACTTT. Its translation is CASSEWQGNSPLHF.

The CDR3 region has the DNA TGCGCCAGCAGTGAGGGGACAGGGATGGGGACCCAGTACTTC. Translation: CASSEGTGMGTQYF. This chain links TRBV10-2 with TRBJ2-5; TRBD1 matches at 9 bases. J gave up 7 bases and V 2 bases, and 5 bases lay outside the gene matches. Germline V gene lookup returns CDR1 WSHSY and CDR2 SAAADI. This CDR3 comprises 14 residues.